The following is a TCR beta chain sequence with its context. The antigen is unknown. Trimming left V 1 base short and J 1 base short, with 12 bases between. The CDR3 has 16 residues. CDR1 and CDR2 from the germline V gene are SGHAT and FQNNGV. This entry belongs to a study of PD-1 blockade in classical Hodgkin lymphoma. Whole-study findings and limits: Only CD4+ TCR diversity, not CD8+, had risen significantly by C4D1.

Relapses following autologous stem cell transplantation were seen in all patients, with brentuximab vedotin exposure varying. Isolation of CD8+ T cells from thawed PBMCs used magnetic negative selection. TCRdb keeps only in-frame clones here, not all; method: immunoSEQ multiplex PCR. Of over 25,000 clones in the sample, about 91% were seen once. The chain has TRBV11-2 and TRBJ2-3; D uncertain. The origin of this receptor is a human donor with classical Hodgkin lymphoma. The sequenced sample was CD8+ T cells from blood, obtained at baseline. The CDR3 loop is CASSLGVRLGTDTQYF. CDR3 DNA: TGTGCCAGCAGCTTAGGCGTGCGGTTAGGCACAGATACGCAGTATTTT.